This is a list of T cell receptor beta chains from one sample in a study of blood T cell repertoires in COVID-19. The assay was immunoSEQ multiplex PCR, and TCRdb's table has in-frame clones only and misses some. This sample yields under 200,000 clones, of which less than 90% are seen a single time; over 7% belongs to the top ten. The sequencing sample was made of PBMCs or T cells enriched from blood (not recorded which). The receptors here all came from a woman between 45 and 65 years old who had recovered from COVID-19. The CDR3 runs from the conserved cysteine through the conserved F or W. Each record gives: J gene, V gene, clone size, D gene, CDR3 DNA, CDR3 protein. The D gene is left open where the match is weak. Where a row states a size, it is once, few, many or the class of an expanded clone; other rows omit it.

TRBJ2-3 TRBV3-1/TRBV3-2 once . TGTGCCAGCAGCCCAAGAGAAGCGATCCGCACAGATACGCAGTATTTT CASSPREAIRTDTQYF
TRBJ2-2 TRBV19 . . TGTGCCAGTAGTATACAGGGGAGCGGGGAGCTGTTTTTT CASSIQGSGELFF
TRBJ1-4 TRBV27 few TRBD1 TGTGCCAGCAGTCCTTCACAGGGGGTTAATGAAAAACTGTTTTTT CASSPSQGVNEKLFF
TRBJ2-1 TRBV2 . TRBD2 TGTGCCAGCAGTAGCCTAGCGGGGGCCGGGGAGCAGTTCTTC CASSSLAGAGEQFF
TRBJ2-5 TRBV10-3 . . TGTGCCATCAGTGAGCCTTCCCTAGGAGAAGAGACCCAGTACTTC CAISEPSLGEETQYF
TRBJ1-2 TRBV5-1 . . TGCGCCAGCAGCTTGGGGACAGCCACTAACTATGGCTACACCTTC CASSLGTATNYGYTF
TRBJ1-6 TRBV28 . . TGTGCCAGCAGTTACGGGGTTAATTCACCCCTCCACTTT CASSYGVNSPLHF
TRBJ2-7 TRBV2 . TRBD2 TGTGCCAGCAGTGGCCCTAGACTAGCGGGAGGTAACGAGCAGTACTTC CASSGPRLAGGNEQYF
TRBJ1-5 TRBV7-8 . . TGTGCCAGCAGCTTAGCGCTTTGGGCAGACCGCAATCAGCCCCAGCATTTT CASSLALWADRNQPQHF
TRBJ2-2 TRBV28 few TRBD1 TGTGCCAGCAGTCCCTCTGACAGGGCGTACACCGGGGAGCTGTTTTTT CASSPSDRAYTGELFF
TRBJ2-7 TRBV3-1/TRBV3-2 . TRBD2 TGTGCCAGCAGCCGGGGGACTAGTCCGTACGAGCAGTACTTC CASSRGTSPYEQYF
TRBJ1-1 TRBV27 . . TGTGCCAGCAGTTTATCACGGCCGGGCACTGAAGCTTTCTTT CASSLSRPGTEAFF
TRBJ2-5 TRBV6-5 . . TGTGCCAGCAATTCACCCGGGGGGACCCAGTACTTC CASNSPGGTQYF
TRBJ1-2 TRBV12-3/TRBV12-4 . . TGTGCCAGCAGTTTTAAGGGAGGTTATGGCTACACCTTC CASSFKGGYGYTF
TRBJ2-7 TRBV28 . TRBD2 TGTGCCAGCAGTTTCCGGGGGGGCTTATACGAGCAGTACTTC CASSFRGGLYEQYF
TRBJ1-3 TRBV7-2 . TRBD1 TGTGCCAGCAGCGACGCCGGGACAGTCTCTGGAAACACCATATATTTT CASSDAGTVSGNTIYF
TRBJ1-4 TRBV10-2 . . TGCGCCAGCAGTGAAGCCGGGGGGCAAGAAGAAAAACTGTTTTTT CASSEAGGQEEKLFF
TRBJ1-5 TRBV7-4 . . TGTGCCAGCAGCTTGCTATTCGGGGGAAAAGATAGCAATCAGCCCCAGCATTTT CASSLLFGGKDSNQPQHF
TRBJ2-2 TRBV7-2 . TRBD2 TGTGCCAGCAGCTTACTGCCTAGCGGGAATGGCGGGGAGCTGTTTTTT CASSLLPSGNGGELFF
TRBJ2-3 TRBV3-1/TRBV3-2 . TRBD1 TGTGCCAGCGCGAGGGGGCAGGGGATTTTCGATACGCAGTATTTT CASARGQGIFDTQYF
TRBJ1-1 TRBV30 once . TGTGCCTGGACTTACAGCAACACTGAAGCTTTCTTT CAWTYSNTEAFF
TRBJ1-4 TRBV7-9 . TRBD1 TGTGCCAGCAGTCTACAGGGGACGGGGAAAAAACTGTTTTTT CASSLQGTGKKLFF
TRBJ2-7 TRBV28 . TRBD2 TGTGCCAGCAGTTTTTCCGGCGGGAGGTACAACGAGCAGTACTTC CASSFSGGRYNEQYF
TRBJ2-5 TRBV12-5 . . TGTGCTAGTGGTTGGGTAAACGGGGATGCCCAAGAGACCCAGTACTTC CASGWVNGDAQETQYF
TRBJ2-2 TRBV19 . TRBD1 TGTGCCAGTCGGCCGACAGGGACCAGCATCGGGGAGCTGTTTTTT CASRPTGTSIGELFF
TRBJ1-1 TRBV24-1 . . TGTGCCACCAGTGGTGAACTAGATGAAGCTTTCTTT CATSGELDEAFF
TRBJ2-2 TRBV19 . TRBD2 TGTGCCAGTAGTATGGCGGGAGGGGGTACCGGGGAGCTGTTTTTT CASSMAGGGTGELFF
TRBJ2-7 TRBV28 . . TGTGCCAGCAGTTTAGAAGCTGCTTACTCCTACGAGCAGTACTTC CASSLEAAYSYEQYF
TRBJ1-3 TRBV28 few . TGTGCCAGCAGTCCGGAGGTCGCTGGAAACACCATATATTTT CASSPEVAGNTIYF
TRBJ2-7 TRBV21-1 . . TGTGCCAGCAGCAAGGACAGGTGGATCTCCTACGAGCAGTACTTC CASSKDRWISYEQYF
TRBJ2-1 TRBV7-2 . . TGTGCCAGCAGCTTAGCTCGGTACTACGAGGCCAATGAGCAGTTCTTC CASSLARYYEANEQFF
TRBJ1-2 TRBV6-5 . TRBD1 TGTGCCAGCAGCCGGGACAGGGTGACCTATGGCTACACCTTC CASSRDRVTYGYTF
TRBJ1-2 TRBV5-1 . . TGCGCCAGCAGCTTGGGGGGCCTACAGGGTCGCTATGGCTACACCTTC CASSLGGLQGRYGYTF
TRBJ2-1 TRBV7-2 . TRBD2 TGTGCCAGCAGCTCAACTAGCGCAATACACAATGAGCAGTTCTTC CASSSTSAIHNEQFF
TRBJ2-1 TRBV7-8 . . TGTGCCAGCAGTTACAAGGTGGTCGCGGCCGATTACAATGAGCAGTTCTTC CASSYKVVAADYNEQFF
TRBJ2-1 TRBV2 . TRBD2 TGTGCCAGCATTGCAAGACTAGCGGGAGGGCCCGGCAATGAGCAGTTCTTC CASIARLAGGPGNEQFF
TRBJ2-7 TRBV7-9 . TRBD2 TGTGCCAGCACTCGTAGCGGGAGCCCCTACGAGCAGTACTTC CASTRSGSPYEQYF